One sample yielded the 9 T cell receptor beta chains listed below, sequenced in a study of blood T cell repertoires in COVID-19. Data came from immunoSEQ multiplex PCR; TCRdb stores just in-frame clones and leaves some out. The sample yields 200,000 or so clones, roughly 84% seen once. Sequencing input: peripheral blood. Source of these receptors: a woman in her 40s who had recovered from COVID-19.

The gene calls are TRBV24-1 and TRBJ2-1; TRBD2 agrees at 12 bases. Germline trimming cut 3 bases from V and 6 bases from J; bases unmatched to any gene: 5. Germline V gene lookup returns CDR1 KGHDR and CDR2 SFDVKD. This CDR3 is 16 amino acids long. The CDR3 sequence is CATSDLGTSGLNEQFF. The CDR3 DNA reads as TGTGCCACCAGTGATCTAGGGACTAGCGGGCTCAATGAGCAGTTCTTC.

J is TRBJ2-2 and V is TRBV11-3; 12 positions match TRBD2. This CDR3 region has 17 residues. J lost 1 base, V lost 4 bases, and 4 bases had no gene match. Per the germline V gene, CDR1 is SGHNT and CDR2 is YENEEA. The CDR3 sequence: CASSSRTSGMNTGELFF. CDR3 nucleotides: TGTGCCAGCAGCTCACGGACTAGCGGGATGAACACCGGGGAGCTGTTTTTT.

The chain uses TRBV30 and TRBJ2-7; D ambiguous. The V and J ends lost 0 bases and 5 bases respectively, with 8 bases between them. CDR3 length: 12 amino acids. The germline CDR1 and CDR2 sequences are GTSNPN and SVGIG (reference sequence). The CDR3 region has the DNA TGTGCCTGGAGTGTACTAAGGCACGAGCAGTACTTC. This sequence encodes CAWSVLRHEQYF. Drawing the rest from reference TRBV30 and TRBJ2-7, the complete variable domain is SQTIHQWPATLVQPVGSPLSLECTVEGTSNPNLYWYRQAAGRGLQLLFYSVGIGQISSEVPQNLSASRPQDRQFILSSKKLLLSDSGFYLCAWSVLRHEQYFGPGTRLTVT.

CDR3 region: CASVQGSNSPLHF. The CDR3 DNA reads as TGTGCCAGCGTACAGGGTAGTAATTCACCCCTCCACTTT. The chain recombines TRBV25-1 with TRBJ1-6; D perhaps matches TRBD1 (6 bases). The V and J ends lost 8 bases and 6 bases respectively, with 11 bases between them. CDR1 and CDR2 from the germline V gene are MGHDK and SYGVNS. The CDR3 loop spans 13 amino acids.

CDR3 sequence reads: CARGEPVGGETQYF. The CDR3 DNA follows: TGTGCCAGAGGCGAGCCCGTAGGGGGAGAGACCCAGTACTTC. The chain couples TRBV2 to TRBJ2-5; D may be TRBD1 (6 bases). Germline CDR1 SNHLY, CDR2 FYNNEI. V dropped 9 bases and J dropped 4 bases, with 18 bases sitting between them. CDR3 length: 14 amino acids.

The chain carries TRBV2 and TRBJ2-1, with 12 bases matching TRBD2. Per the germline V gene, CDR1 is SNHLY and CDR2 is FYNNEI. J was trimmed by 2 bases and V by 6 bases; bases with no gene match: 5. The CDR3 spans 16 residues. The CDR3 loop is CASRGLAGYPYNEQFF. Here the CDR3 DNA reads TGTGCCAGCAGAGGACTAGCGGGATACCCCTACAATGAGCAGTTCTTC.

The chain is built from TRBV7-3 and TRBJ1-6; no firm D call. V lost 0 bases to trimming and J lost 8 bases, with 8 bases between them. CDR3 length equals 14 residues. The germline V gene has CDR1 SGHTA and CDR2 FQGTGA. Here the CDR3 DNA reads TGTGCCAGCAGCTTAACAGGGAGTCATTCACCCCTCCACTTT. Amino acids: CASSLTGSHSPLHF.

The chain uses TRBV10-1 and TRBJ2-7; 12 positions agree with TRBD1. The CDR3 sequence is 19 residues long. Germline CDR1 reads WNHNN; CDR2 reads SYGVQD (reference sequence). Trimming cost V 6 bases and J 7 bases; bases outside gene matches: 22. The DNA of the CDR3 is TGCGCCAGCAGCGAAATTACCGGGACAGGGGGCTTGGTGGGCTATGAGCAGTACTTC. Its translation: CASSEITGTGGLVGYEQYF.

This chain joins TRBV6-5 and TRBJ1-1, with D maybe TRBD1 (5 bases). The CDR3 sequence is 13 residues long. V was clipped by 5 bases and J by 1 base, with 8 bases between them. Germline lookup yields CDR1 MNHEY and CDR2 SVGAGI. The CDR3: CASSSQGNTEAFF. In nucleotides, the CDR3 is TGTGCCAGCAGTAGCCAGGGGAACACTGAAGCTTTCTTT.